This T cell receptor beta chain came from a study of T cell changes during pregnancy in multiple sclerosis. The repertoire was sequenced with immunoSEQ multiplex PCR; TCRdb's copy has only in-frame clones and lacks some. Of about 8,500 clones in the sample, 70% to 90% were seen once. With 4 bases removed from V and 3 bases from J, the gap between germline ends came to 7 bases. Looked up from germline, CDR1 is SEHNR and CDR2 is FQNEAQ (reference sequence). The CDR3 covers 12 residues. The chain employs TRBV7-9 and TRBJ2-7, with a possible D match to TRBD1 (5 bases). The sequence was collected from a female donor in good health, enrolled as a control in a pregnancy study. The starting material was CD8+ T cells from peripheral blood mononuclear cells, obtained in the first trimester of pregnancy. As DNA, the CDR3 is TGTGCCAGCAGCTACGACAGCTACGAGCAGTACTTC. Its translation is CASSYDSYEQYF.